There are a few counts of the clone carrying this TCR beta chain. This sample was taken from a study of human T cells and chemical hapten exposure. The germline CDR1 and CDR2 sequences are MNHEY and SMNVEV (reference sequence). This CDR3 is 15 amino acids long. V shed 4 bases and J 5 bases; nucleotides not matched to a gene: 3. One entry per CDR3 protein, called by TCRdb with MiXCR from the RACE reads. The sample includes 180,000 or so distinct CDR3 sequences, about 20% of them seen just once. The time point was: patch test 1, 2 weeks after DPC sensitization. Treatment in this sample: therapeutic diphenylcyclopropenone sensitization with weekly scalp DPC.

The gene calls are TRBV27 and TRBJ2-1; 12 nucleotides match TRBD2. Specimen: whole blood, collected in connection with sensitization to the hapten diphenylcyclopropenone (DPC). The TCR was taken from a woman aged 45-65 years with alopecia areata. Some clones in this sample may be carry-over from other donors' samples. CDR3 DNA: TGTGCCAGCAGTTCTCTAGCGGGAGGGCACAATGAGCAGTTCTTC. Translation: CASSSLAGGHNEQFF.